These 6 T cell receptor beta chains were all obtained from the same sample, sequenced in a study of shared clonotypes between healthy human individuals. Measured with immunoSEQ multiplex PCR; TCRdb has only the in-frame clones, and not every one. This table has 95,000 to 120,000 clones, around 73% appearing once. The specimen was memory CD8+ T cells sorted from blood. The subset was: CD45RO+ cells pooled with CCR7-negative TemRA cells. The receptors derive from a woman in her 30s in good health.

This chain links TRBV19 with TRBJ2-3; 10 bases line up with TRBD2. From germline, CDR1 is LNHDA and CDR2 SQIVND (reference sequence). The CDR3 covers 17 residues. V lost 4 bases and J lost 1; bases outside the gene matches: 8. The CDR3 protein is CASSTMSGRVGTDTQYF. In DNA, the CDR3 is TGTGCCAGTAGTACGATGAGCGGGAGGGTGGGCACAGATACGCAGTATTTT.

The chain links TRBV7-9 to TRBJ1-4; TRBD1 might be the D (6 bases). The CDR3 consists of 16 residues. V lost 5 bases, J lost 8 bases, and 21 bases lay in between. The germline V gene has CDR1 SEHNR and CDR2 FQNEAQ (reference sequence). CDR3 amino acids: CASSPKGDLTGEKLFF. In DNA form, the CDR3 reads TGTGCCAGCAGCCCGAAGGGGGACCTAACGGGCGAAAAACTGTTTTTT. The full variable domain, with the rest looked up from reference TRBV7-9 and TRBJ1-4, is DTGVSQNPRHKITKRGQNVTFRCDPISEHNRLYWYRQTLGQGPEFLTYFQNEAQLEKSRLLSDRFSAERPKGSFSTLEIQRTEQGDSAMYLCASSPKGDLTGEKLFFGSGTQLSVL.

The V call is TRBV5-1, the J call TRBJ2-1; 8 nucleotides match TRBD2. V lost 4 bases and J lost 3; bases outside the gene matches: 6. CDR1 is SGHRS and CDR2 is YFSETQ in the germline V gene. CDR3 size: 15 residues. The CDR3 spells CASSRSGGGYNEQFF. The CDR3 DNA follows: TGCGCCAGCAGCCGCAGCGGGGGAGGCTACAATGAGCAGTTCTTC.

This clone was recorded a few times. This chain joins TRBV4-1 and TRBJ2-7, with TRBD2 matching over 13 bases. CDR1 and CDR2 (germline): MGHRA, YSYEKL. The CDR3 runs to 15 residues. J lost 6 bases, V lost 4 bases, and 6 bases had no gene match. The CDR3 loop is CASSPGLAGLSEQYF. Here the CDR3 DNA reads TGCGCCAGCAGCCCGGGACTAGCGGGACTTAGCGAGCAGTACTTC.

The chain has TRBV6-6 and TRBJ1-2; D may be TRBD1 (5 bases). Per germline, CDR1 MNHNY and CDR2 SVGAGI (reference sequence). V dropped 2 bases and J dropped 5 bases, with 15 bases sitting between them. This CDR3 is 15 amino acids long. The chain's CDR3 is CASSYGGKRGYGYTF. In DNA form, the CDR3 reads TGTGCCAGCAGTTACGGGGGTAAAAGAGGGTATGGCTACACCTTC.

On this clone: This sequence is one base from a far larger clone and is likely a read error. The CDR3 DNA sequence: TGTGCCAGCAGTGGACCCGGGACTTCTTCCTACGAGCAGTACTTC. Protein sequence: CASSGPGTSSYEQYF. The chain couples TRBV25-1 to TRBJ2-7, with D possibly TRBD2 on 6 matching bases. CDR3 length: 15 residues. CDR1 is MGHDK, CDR2 SYGVNS, per germline. Trimming left V 4 bases short and J 1 base short, with 14 bases between.